This T cell receptor (beta chain) was recovered during a study of siplizumab effects on memory and regulatory T cells. The study, taken as a whole, reports: Significantly reduced by siplizumab was the cumulative frequency of alloreactive sequences, namely those traceable to unstimulated CD4+ memory cells. Siplizumab conditions gave an average of around 65% Treg-derived mappable alloreactive CD4+ clones, versus around 26% for controls. Naive T cells apparently outstripped memory cells in diversity and seemed major alloresponse contributors. Proliferating CD4+ or CD8+ clones, roughly 75-97% of them, lacked an assignable naive or memory phenotype.

Measured with immunoSEQ multiplex PCR; TCRdb has only the in-frame clones, and not every one. The sample has around 100,000 clones, 85% to 95% seen once; the top ten hold approximately 0.67%. Regarding this clone: Antigen specificity is unknown.

Per germline, CDR1 LNHDA and CDR2 SQIVND (reference sequence). The CDR3 covers 14 residues. V dropped 4 bases and J dropped 4 bases, with 12 bases sitting between them. The chain combines TRBV19 with TRBJ2-3, with D possibly TRBD2 on 5 matching bases. This clonotype was sampled from a human donor in good health. The sample was Tregs sorted from blood. The CDR3 protein is CASSTTDWADTQYF. The CDR3 DNA sequence: TGTGCCAGTAGTACCACGGACTGGGCAGATACGCAGTATTTT.